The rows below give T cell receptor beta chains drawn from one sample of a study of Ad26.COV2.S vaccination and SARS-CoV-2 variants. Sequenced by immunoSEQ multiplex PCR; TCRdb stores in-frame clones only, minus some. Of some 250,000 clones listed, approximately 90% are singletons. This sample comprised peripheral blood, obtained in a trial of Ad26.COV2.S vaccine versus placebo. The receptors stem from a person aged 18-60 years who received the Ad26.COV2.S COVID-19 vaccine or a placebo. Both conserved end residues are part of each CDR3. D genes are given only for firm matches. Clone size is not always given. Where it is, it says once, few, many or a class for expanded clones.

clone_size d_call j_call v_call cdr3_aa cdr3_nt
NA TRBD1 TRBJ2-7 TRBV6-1 CASSEKTGGSYEQYF TGTGCCAGCAGTGAAAAGACAGGGGGTTCATACGAGCAGTACTTC
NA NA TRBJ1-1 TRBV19 CASSPGRTDTEAFF TGTGCCAGTAGTCCCGGACGGACGGACACTGAAGCTTTCTTT
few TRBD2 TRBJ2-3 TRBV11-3 CASSSGLAGSSGTDTQYF TGTGCCAGCAGCTCGGGACTAGCGGGATCCTCTGGCACAGATACGCAGTATTTT
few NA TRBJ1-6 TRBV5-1 CASSSLARGNSPLHF TGCGCCAGCAGCTCTTTAGCGAGGGGGAATTCACCCCTCCACTTT
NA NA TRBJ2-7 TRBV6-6 CASSSPEGISYEQYF TGTGCCAGCAGTTCCCCGGAGGGGATCTCCTACGAGCAGTACTTC
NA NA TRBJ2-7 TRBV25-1 CASSERDPRGSYEQYF TGTGCCAGCAGTGAACGGGACCCTCGAGGATCCTACGAGCAGTACTTC
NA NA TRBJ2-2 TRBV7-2 CASTPPLGGGDTGELFF TGTGCCAGCACCCCCCCCCTCGGGGGCGGTGACACCGGGGAGCTGTTTTTT
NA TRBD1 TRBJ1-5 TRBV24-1 CATGTGGVNQPQHF TGTGCCACCGGGACAGGGGGCGTCAATCAGCCCCAGCATTTT
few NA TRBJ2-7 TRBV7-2 CASRGAPSSYEQYF TGTGCCAGCAGGGGGGCACCGAGCTCCTACGAGCAGTACTTC
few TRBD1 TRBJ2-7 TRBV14 CASSRDSLEEQYF TGTGCCAGCAGCCGGGACAGCCTTGAGGAGCAGTACTTC
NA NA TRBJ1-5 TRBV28 CASRPTQGRVGDQPQHF TGTGCCAGCAGGCCCACCCAGGGGAGGGTTGGGGATCAGCCCCAGCATTTT
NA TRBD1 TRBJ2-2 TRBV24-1 CATTVEGQGVSGWDSGELFF TGTGCCACCACCGTAGAGGGACAGGGGGTTTCGGGTTGGGACAGCGGGGAGCTGTTTTTT
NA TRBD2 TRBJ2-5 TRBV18 CASSPAGTSGSLETQYF TGTGCCAGCTCACCAGCTGGGACTAGCGGGAGTTTAGAGACCCAGTACTTC
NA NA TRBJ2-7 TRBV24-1 CATSQGTREQYF TGTGCCACCAGCCAGGGTACTAGGGAGCAGTACTTC
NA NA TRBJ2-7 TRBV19 CASSMGAGFSYEQYF TGTGCCAGTAGTATGGGGGCAGGCTTCTCCTACGAGCAGTACTTC
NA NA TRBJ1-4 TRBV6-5 CASKVYRDEKLFF TGTGCCAGCAAGGTTTATAGAGATGAAAAACTGTTTTTT
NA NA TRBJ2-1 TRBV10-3 CATNGGPVNEQFF TGTGCCACCAACGGGGGGCCGGTCAATGAGCAGTTCTTC
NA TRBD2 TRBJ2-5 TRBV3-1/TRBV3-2 CASSPGLDPETQYF TGTGCCAGCAGCCCGGGACTAGACCCGGAGACCCAGTACTTC
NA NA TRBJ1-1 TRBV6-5 CASSQLLGEAFF TGTGCCAGCAGCCAATTATTGGGTGAAGCTTTCTTT
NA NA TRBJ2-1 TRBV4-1 CASSQDRGPAGYNEQFF TGCGCCAGCAGCCAAGATCGGGGGCCCGCCGGATACAATGAGCAGTTCTTC
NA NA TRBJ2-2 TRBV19 CASSIRPGAFANTGELFF TGTGCCAGTAGTATCCGGCCCGGGGCGTTCGCGAACACCGGGGAGCTGTTTTTT
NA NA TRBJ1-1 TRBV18 CASSPKGNTEAFF TGTGCCAGCTCACCTAAAGGGAACACTGAAGCTTTCTTT
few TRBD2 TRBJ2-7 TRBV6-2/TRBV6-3 CASSYGTSGREYF TGTGCCAGCAGTTACGGGACTAGCGGGAGGGAGTACTTC
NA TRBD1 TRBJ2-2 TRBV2 CASSADRATGELFF TGTGCCAGCAGTGCCGACAGGGCCACCGGGGAGCTGTTTTTT
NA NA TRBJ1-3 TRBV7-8 CASSLSIGNTIYF TGTGCCAGCAGCTTATCGATCGGAAACACCATATATTTT
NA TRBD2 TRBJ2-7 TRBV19 CASSISGLAGETYEQYF TGTGCCAGTAGTATATCGGGACTAGCGGGAGAGACGTACGAGCAGTACTTC
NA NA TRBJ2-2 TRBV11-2 CASSLGVEAGELFF TGTGCCAGCAGCCTCGGGGTCGAAGCCGGGGAGCTGTTTTTT
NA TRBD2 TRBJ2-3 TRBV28 CASSLGRGVPDTQYF TGTGCCAGCAGTTTGGGGCGGGGGGTTCCAGATACGCAGTATTTT
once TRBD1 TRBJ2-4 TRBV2 CASTLTGGLAKNIQYF TGTGCCAGCACCCTAACAGGGGGCTTAGCCAAAAACATTCAGTACTTC
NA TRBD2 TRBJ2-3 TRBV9 CASSVELADATDTQYF TGTGCCAGCAGCGTAGAGCTAGCGGATGCGACGGATACGCAGTATTTT
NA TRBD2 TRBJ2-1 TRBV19 CASSSPTSGDPPNEQFF TGTGCCAGTAGTTCCCCGACTAGCGGAGACCCTCCCAATGAGCAGTTCTTC
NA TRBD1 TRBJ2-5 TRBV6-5 CASTPTGDGTQYF TGTGCCAGCACCCCAACAGGGGACGGGACCCAGTACTTC
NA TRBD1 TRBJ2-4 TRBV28 CASSLTGILNIQYF TGTGCCAGCAGCCTGACAGGGATTCTCAACATTCAGTACTTC
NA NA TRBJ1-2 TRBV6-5 CASTPGPEDYGYTF TGTGCCAGCACCCCCGGGCCAGAAGATTATGGCTACACCTTC
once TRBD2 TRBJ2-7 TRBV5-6 CASSRGPAGVWEQYF TGTGCCAGCAGCCGAGGGCCAGCGGGAGTCTGGGAGCAGTACTTC
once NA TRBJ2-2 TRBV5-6 CASSLGEGGHTGELFF TGTGCCAGCAGCTTGGGGGAAGGTGGTCACACCGGGGAGCTGTTTTTT
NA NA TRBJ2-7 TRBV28 CASSVTGSYEQYF TGTGCCAGCAGCGTAACAGGGTCCTACGAGCAGTACTTC
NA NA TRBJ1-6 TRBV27 CASSLSGWLLHF TGTGCCAGCAGTTTATCCGGATGGCTCCTCCACTTT
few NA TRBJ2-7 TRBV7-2 CASSLDQGYEQYF TGTGCCAGCAGCTTAGATCAGGGGTACGAGCAGTACTTC
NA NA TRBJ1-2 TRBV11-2 CASSLGSSANYGYTF TGTGCCAGCAGCTTAGGTTCCTCAGCTAACTATGGCTACACCTTC
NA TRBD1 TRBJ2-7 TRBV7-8 CASSAGTGLALSYEQYF TGTGCCAGCAGCGCCGGGACAGGGCTCGCCCTTTCCTACGAGCAGTACTTC
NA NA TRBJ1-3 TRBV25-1 CASSEPSGGVGGNTIYF TGTGCCAGCAGTGAACCCTCCGGAGGGGTAGGTGGAAACACCATATATTTT
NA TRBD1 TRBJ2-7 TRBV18 CASSRRQGDYEQYF TGTGCCAGCTCACGCAGACAGGGGGACTACGAGCAGTACTTC
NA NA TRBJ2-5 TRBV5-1 CASRDPFRGKARETQYF TGCGCCAGCAGAGATCCTTTCCGGGGCAAAGCTCGAGAGACCCAGTACTTC
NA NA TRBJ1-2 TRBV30 CAWSVGVYGYTF TGTGCCTGGAGTGTAGGGGTCTATGGCTACACCTTC
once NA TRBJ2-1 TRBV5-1 CASSPLDLGYNEQFF TGCGCCAGCAGCCCGCTAGACCTCGGTTACAATGAGCAGTTCTTC
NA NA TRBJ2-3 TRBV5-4 CASSLQGRNPSTDTQYF TGTGCCAGCAGCCTACAAGGGAGGAACCCTAGCACAGATACGCAGTATTTT
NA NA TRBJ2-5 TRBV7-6 CASSLGGAAQETQYF TGTGCCAGCAGCTTAGGCGGGGCCGCCCAAGAGACCCAGTACTTC
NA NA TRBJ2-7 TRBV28 CASSSLTYEQYF TGTGCCAGCAGTTCCCTGACCTACGAGCAGTACTTC
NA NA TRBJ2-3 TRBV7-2 CASSLLGRHTDTQYF TGTGCCAGCAGCCTTCTGGGGCGGCACACAGATACGCAGTATTTT